The 19 T cell receptor beta chains given below trace back to one sample, sequenced in a study of regulatory T cells in long-lasting Graves disease (dated by TCRdb to the early 2020s). Libraries were built with multiplex PCR. Sequencing instrument: Illumina HiSeq 4000. iRepertoire HTBI primers and Arm-PCR amplification of CDR3 regions were used to construct TCR beta libraries. TCRdb reworked the public reads: Q25 trimming with fastp, MiXCR clone assembly, productive beta chains retained. Each CDR3 protein appears once, grouped with its most common genes and DNA. In this sample the table shows about 470,000 distinct CDR3 sequences, under 25% of which occur a single time. 7% to 9% of the sample is taken by the ten largest. The sample's time point label, in plain terms: persistent/refractory GD, antithyroid drugs over 5 years with positive TRAb. RNA was extracted from PBMCs in TRIzol for both TCR sequencing and RNA sequencing.

The material sequenced was peripheral blood mononuclear cells (PBMCs), taken when the disease was refractory, from a patient treated with antithyroid drugs. The source of these receptors is a female donor with Graves disease.

There are many counts of this clonotype. The V gene is TRBV2, the J gene TRBJ2-7, with 8 bases lining up with TRBD1. The V gene's germline CDR1 is SNHLY and CDR2 FYNNEI. This CDR3 spans 14 amino acids. V was pared by 6 bases and J by 4 bases, with 8 bases of the junction left unmatched. CDR3 sequence (DNA): TGTGCCAGCAGGAAACAGGGGGAATGGTACGAGCAGTACTTC. Amino acid sequence: CASRKQGEWYEQYF.

In its sample, this clonotype was seen a few times. This sequence joins TRBV5-1 and TRBJ1-5; 7 bases agree with TRBD1. J lost 11 bases, V lost 2 bases, and 10 bases had no gene match. Germline CDR1 SGHRS, CDR2 YFSETQ. This CDR3 contains 14 residues. The DNA for the CDR3 is TGCGCCAGCAGCTTTGACGACAGGGATAAGACCCAGCATTTT. Its translation is CASSFDDRDKTQHF.

The rearrangement links TRBV29-1 to TRBJ1-1; a possible D gene is TRBD1 (6 bases). CDR1 is SQVTM, CDR2 ANQGSEA, per germline. The CDR3 has 13 residues. The ends were cut back, 4 bases at V and 3 bases at J, with 12 bases in the middle. The CDR3 region has the DNA TGCAGCGTTGGAACAGGGTGGGACACTGAAGCTTTCTTT. It codes for CSVGTGWDTEAFF.

This clonotype was detected many times. This chain uses TRBV7-9 with TRBJ2-5, with D unresolved. Deletions cut 0 bases from V and 1 base from J, with 12 bases between. Germline CDR1 reads SEHNR; CDR2 reads FQNEAQ (reference sequence). There are 16 residues in the CDR3. The CDR3 DNA follows: TGTGCCAGCAGCTTAGCGCGGCTTGACGGCCAAGAGACCCAGTACTTC. This codes for CASSLARLDGQETQYF.

This chain connects TRBV5-1 to TRBJ2-7; D is possibly TRBD1 or TRBD2 (5 bases each). The CDR3 consists of 15 residues. V dropped 4 bases and J dropped 4 bases, with 18 bases sitting between them. Germline CDR1 is SGHRS and CDR2 is YFSETQ. CDR3 region: CASSDETRGSYEQYF. The CDR3 nucleotides are TGCGCCAGCAGCGACGAAACCCGGGGCTCGTACGAGCAGTACTTC.

This sequence joins TRBV6-1 and TRBJ1-6; D possibly corresponds to TRBD1 (6 bases). CDR1 is MNHNS, CDR2 SASEGT, per germline. V was cut by 3 bases and J by 6 bases, with 9 bases left in between. The CDR3 has 14 residues. Here the CDR3 reads CASSDNRANSPLHF. In nucleotides, the CDR3 is TGTGCCAGCAGTGACAACAGGGCTAATTCACCCCTCCACTTT.

This clonotype was counted ten times or more. The chain combines TRBV25-1 with TRBJ1-4; D ambiguous. The CDR3 runs 14 residues. V lost 3 bases, J lost 7 bases, and 12 bases lay in between. The germline V gene encodes CDR1 MGHDK and CDR2 SYGVNS. CDR3 sequence (DNA): TGTGCCAGCAGTGAGGCTGTGTTGGGTGAAAAACTGTTTTTT. Its protein is CASSEAVLGEKLFF.

The V and J genes are TRBV7-8 and TRBJ2-7, with D tentatively TRBD1 (6 bases). Germline CDR1 reads SGHVS; CDR2 reads FQNEAQ. V lost 5 bases and J lost 1, with 18 bases in between. The CDR3 covers 16 residues. The CDR3 loop reads CASSPRGGQGSYEQYF. Here the CDR3 DNA reads TGTGCCAGCAGCCCCCGGGGTGGGCAGGGGTCCTACGAGCAGTACTTC.

The table lists this clonotype with many counts. This CDR3 is CATCRNTEAFF. In DNA form, the CDR3 reads TGTGCCACCTGCCGGAACACTGAAGCTTTCTTT. This chain links TRBV28 with TRBJ1-1; D is uncertain. This CDR3 has 11 amino acids. Trimming stripped 10 bases from V and 1 base from J, with 7 bases between. Germline-derived CDR1 and CDR2 are MDHEN and SYDVKM.

V usage is TRBV20-1 and J usage is TRBJ1-5, with 7 bases identical to TRBD1. J lost 4 bases, V lost 0 bases, and 9 bases had no gene match. Germline values: CDR1 DFQATT, CDR2 SNEGSKA (reference sequence). The CDR3 runs 16 residues. The CDR3 reads CSAREPFRGANQPQHF. In DNA, the CDR3 is TGCAGTGCTAGAGAACCATTCAGGGGGGCAAATCAGCCCCAGCATTTT.

In this sample, this clonotype turned up many times. This chain links TRBV28 with TRBJ2-5; D is undetermined. V was pared by 6 bases and J by 4 bases, with 9 bases between. The CDR3 contains 12 residues. Germline loops: CDR1 MDHEN, CDR2 SYDVKM. DNA of the CDR3: TGTGCCAGCAGGACGCTCGGAGAGACCCAGTACTTC. Translation gives CASRTLGETQYF.

This clonotype was found many times. The chain joins TRBV20-1 to TRBJ2-5; 7 bases line up with TRBD2. CDR3 size: 16 residues. V lost 0 bases to trimming and J lost 3 bases; unmatched junction nucleotides: 10. Germline V gene sequence: CDR1 DFQATT, CDR2 SNEGSKA (reference sequence). For the CDR3, the DNA is TGCAGTGCTAGAGACCGCTGGGGGGGTGGTGAAGAGACCCAGTACTTC. This gives the protein CSARDRWGGGEETQYF.

This clonotype appeared many times. The rearrangement uses TRBV20-1 and TRBJ2-5; D gene ambiguous. The germline V and J ends were trimmed by 0 bases and 4 bases, with 9 bases remaining between them. From germline, CDR1 is DFQATT and CDR2 SNEGSKA (reference sequence). There are 13 residues in the CDR3. In DNA form, the CDR3 reads TGCAGTGCTAGAGATAACTACAGAGAGACCCAGTACTTC. It codes for CSARDNYRETQYF.

This clonotype was observed at least ten times. This rearrangement joins TRBV27 to TRBJ1-5, with 9 positions matching TRBD1. The CDR3 totals 18 residues. Germline V gives CDR1 MNHEY, CDR2 SMNVEV (reference sequence). V shed 5 bases, J shed 0 bases, and the junction held 11 bases outside the gene matches. The CDR3 reads CASSPGQGAFGSNQPQHF. DNA for the CDR3: TGTGCCAGCAGTCCGGGACAGGGTGCCTTCGGTAGCAATCAGCCCCAGCATTTT.

This clonotype was detected a few times. This chain joins TRBV28 and TRBJ1-1; TRBD1 might be the D (5 bases). This CDR3 has 14 residues. Germline V gene data show CDR1 as MDHEN and CDR2 as SYDVKM. V was trimmed by 3 bases and J by 5 bases, leaving 13 bases between them. The CDR3 sequence is CASSFRGVMTEAFF. CDR3 nucleotides: TGTGCCAGCAGTTTTCGGGGGGTTATGACTGAAGCTTTCTTT.

The genes are TRBV7-2 and TRBJ2-5, with 9 positions matching TRBD1. The CDR3 contains 15 residues. With V trimmed by 2 bases and J by 4 bases, 5 bases remained unmatched. Germline values: CDR1 SGHTA, CDR2 FQGNSA. CDR3 in amino acids: CASSLIQGARETQYF. DNA for the CDR3: TGTGCCAGCAGCTTAATACAGGGGGCCCGAGAGACCCAGTACTTC.

This clonotype was picked up a small number of times. The chain uses TRBV27 and TRBJ2-7; 7 nucleotides match TRBD1. The CDR3 runs to 14 residues. Trimming removed 2 bases from V and 1 base from J; junction bases left unmatched: 2. Germline V lookup: CDR1 MNHEY, CDR2 SMNVEV (reference sequence). The CDR3 protein is CASSLNRGSYEQYF. CDR3 bases: TGTGCCAGCAGTTTAAACAGGGGATCCTACGAGCAGTACTTC.

This clonotype turned up a few times. The V call is TRBV6-2 or TRBV6-3, the J call TRBJ2-1, with D possibly being TRBD1 (7 bases). This CDR3 has 16 amino acids. V dropped 5 bases and J dropped 2 bases, with 16 bases sitting between them. Germline V gene data show CDR1 as MNHEY and CDR2 as SVGEGT. CDR3 loop: CASSQGGSGPYNEQFF. The CDR3 bases are TGTGCCAGCAGTCAGGGGGGTAGCGGACCCTACAATGAGCAGTTCTTC.

At least ten counts were recorded for this clonotype. The rearrangement joins TRBV6-1 to TRBJ1-5, with a weak D call TRBD1 (6 bases). V lost 10 bases and J lost 0, with 16 bases in between. This CDR3 comprises 15 residues. The V gene's germline CDR1 is MNHNS and CDR2 SASEGT. The DNA for the CDR3 is TGTGCCACCGCGACAGGTTACTCTAGCAATCAGCCCCAGCATTTT. Translation: CATATGYSSNQPQHF.